This TCR beta chain was obtained from a study of blood T cell repertoires in COVID-19 (dated by TCRdb to 2018 to 2020). For the wider study: Collaborator samples came from the United States, Italy and Spain and covered acute and convalescent phases of COVID-19. The dataset comprised deeply sampled blood TCRbeta repertoires from subjects exposed to, actively infected with, or recovered from COVID-19. The sample metadata nearly always contained a de-identified subject ID, COVID-19 status, age in years and sex. The samples were drawn from the first 160 participants of the ongoing ImmuneRACE study and from roughly 1,300 subjects provided by 6 global collaborators. The material from the prospective study consisted of cDNA or gDNA derived from T cells, B-cell-depleted T cells, or PBMCs. Where available, HLA class I and class II types were taken from metadata supplied by the sample provider and were not determined by assay-based typing. The repertoires were released in a freely available public database meant as a resource for research on the immune response to SARS-CoV-2. Points the paper makes about the study in general: How much clinical and demographic metadata was included differed by source and by participant, and the metadata was provided uncurated.

The immunoSEQ Assay, a bias-controlled multiplex PCR, was used to amplify TCRbeta CDR3 regions from genomic DNA. The original methods were these. The number of nucleated cells in each sample was estimated by amplification of reference gene primers within the assay. To quantify the absolute abundance of each unique TCRbeta CDR3 rearrangement, sequence reads were collapsed and filtered. For each sample, productive Simpson clonality was calculated by taking the square root of Simpson's diversity index across productive rearrangements. TCRdb re-hosts the immuneACCESS table, in-frame sequences only. Its copies lack some clones; in the studies checked, an unresolved V gene accounts for under half of them, and the cause for the rest is not known. The V and J calls and the clone size are those of that table, but D and trimming were determined from the DNA. The sample table holds roughly 170,000 clones, of which roughly nine tenths were seen once. The ten largest clones capture roughly 20% of the sample.

Collaborating institutions collected whole blood in K2EDTA tubes following their own protocols. For TCRbeta analysis, collaborators shipped samples in one of three forms: frozen whole blood, isolated PBMCs, or DNA extracted from either of those sample types. CDR1 and CDR2 (KGHSY, FQNENV) derive from the germline V gene. Including the terminal cysteine and phenylalanine, the CDR3 comprises 16 residues. The CDR3 DNA has 48 bases and is translated from base 1. The germline V and J ends show losses of 0 bases and 4 bases respectively, and no gene match explains 4 bases of the junction. About this clone itself: The specificity of this receptor is unknown. Base qualities were left out, and no much larger clone turns up one base away.

The chain employs TRBV16 and TRBJ1-5; the junction holds 9 bases that match TRBD1. Sequenced: peripheral blood. The receptor comes from a man between 65 and 85 years old with active or convalescent COVID-19. The CDR3 protein: CASSQSTGGRNQPQHF. Here is the DNA: TGTGCCAGCAGCCAATCAACAGGGGGCCGGAATCAGCCCCAGCATTTT.